Below are 16 T cell receptor beta chains sequenced from a single sample in a study of cytomegalovirus exposure and HLA in healthy donors. The PCR was carried out with 60 Vbeta primers and 13 Jbeta primers. Data came from immunoSEQ multiplex PCR; TCRdb stores just in-frame clones and leaves some out. This table holds about 150,000 clones, roughly 80% found once. Sequenced sample: PBMCs. These receptors all come from a man aged 25 to 45 in good health and CMV-seropositive.

V and J are TRBV28 and TRBJ1-6; 10 bases are shared with TRBD1. Per germline, CDR1 MDHEN and CDR2 SYDVKM. The V and J ends lost 7 bases and 7 bases, in that order; junction bases with no gene match: 10. The CDR3 runs 16 residues. The CDR3 protein is CASIISGGQGNSPLHF. The CDR3 region has the DNA TGTGCCAGCATTATATCCGGGGGACAGGGGAATTCACCCCTCCACTTT.

V gene TRBV5-6 combines with J gene TRBJ1-4; TRBD1 aligns across 8 bases. The CDR3 has 17 amino acids. Germline CDR1 is SGHDT and CDR2 is YYEEEE. V was clipped by 1 base and J by 11 bases; unmatched bases: 16. The DNA for the CDR3 is TGTGCCAGCAGCTTGAACGGGCAGGGGGCGACGCGGTGGAAACTGTTTTTT. It codes for CASSLNGQGATRWKLFF.

Concerning this clone: One end of the junction fails to match germline, which may point to a read error. This CDR3 is CANSLSRNYGYTF. Here the CDR3 DNA reads TGTGCCAACAGCTTGTCCAGGAACTATGGCTACACCTTC. This rearrangement joins TRBV7-8 to TRBJ1-2; no reliable D call. This CDR3 has 13 residues. Germline-derived CDR1 and CDR2 are SGHVS and FQNEAQ.

The CDR3 region is CASSDPSGGPAIHEQYF. CDR3 sequence (DNA): TGTGCCAGCAGTGACCCCTCGGGAGGGCCTGCAATCCACGAGCAGTACTTC. V usage is TRBV2 and J usage is TRBJ2-7, with 8 bases that match TRBD2. V gave up 3 bases and J gave up 5 bases; unmatched junction bases: 15. CDR3 size: 17 residues. From germline, CDR1 is SNHLY and CDR2 FYNNEI.

The V call is TRBV5-6, the J call TRBJ1-2, with D perhaps matching TRBD1 (6 bases). Germline V gene data show CDR1 as SGHDT and CDR2 as YYEEEE. Deletions cut 6 bases from V and 5 bases from J, with 17 bases between. The CDR3 consists of 14 residues. The CDR3, as DNA: TGTGCCAGCACCGCCGGGACATCGTTTTATGGCTACACCTTC. This translates into CASTAGTSFYGYTF.

The V gene is TRBV7-6, the J gene TRBJ2-1; D perhaps matches TRBD1 (5 bases). Germline assignment: CDR1 SGHVS and CDR2 FNYEAQ. This CDR3 has 14 residues. Deletions cut 2 bases from V and 0 bases from J, with 5 bases between. CDR3 protein: CASSLTGSYNEQFF. The CDR3 DNA is TGTGCCAGCAGCTTAACAGGCTCCTACAATGAGCAGTTCTTC.

The rearrangement links TRBV6-5 to TRBJ2-2, with D possibly matching TRBD1 (5 bases). Germline lookup yields CDR1 MNHEY and CDR2 SVGAGI. The CDR3 totals 15 residues. Trimming removed 9 bases from V and 4 bases from J, with 18 bases in between. The CDR3, as DNA: TGTGCCAGTACTACGGTACAGGCCGTCACCGGGGAGCTGTTTTTT. This sequence encodes CASTTVQAVTGELFF.

The chain recombines TRBV19 with TRBJ2-7; the D gene is possibly TRBD2 (6 bases). Per the germline V gene, CDR1 is LNHDA and CDR2 is SQIVND (reference sequence). Trimming stripped 4 bases from V and 3 bases from J, with 16 bases between. This CDR3 has 15 amino acids. CDR3 region: CASSSKTGVYYEQYF. The CDR3 bases are TGTGCCAGTAGTAGTAAGACGGGGGTATACTACGAGCAGTACTTC.

The CDR3 region has the DNA TGTGCCAGCAGCCGGACTAGCGGGGGACTCTACGAGCAGTACTTC. It codes for CASSRTSGGLYEQYF. The chain carries TRBV7-9 and TRBJ2-7; 13 nucleotides line up with TRBD2. V dropped 5 bases and J dropped 3; count of bases not matched to a gene: 4. The CDR3 contains 15 residues. In germline, CDR1 is SEHNR, CDR2 FQNEAQ (reference sequence).

The rearrangement joins TRBV19 to TRBJ2-2, with 10 bases identical to TRBD1. Germline CDR1 and CDR2: LNHDA and SQIVND (reference sequence). The CDR3 has 14 amino acids. V was clipped by 11 bases and J by 4 bases; unmatched bases: 7. The CDR3 DNA reads as TGTGCCTCGCGGGACAGGGGTGGCACCGGGGAGCTGTTTTTT. Its translation: CASRDRGGTGELFF.

CDR3 sequence (DNA): TGTGCCACCAGCAGAGATCAGACTAGCGGGAGTACCTACGAGCAGTACTTC. As protein: CATSRDQTSGSTYEQYF. The V call is TRBV15, the J call TRBJ2-7; the match to TRBD2 covers 12 bases. V lost 0 bases and J lost 2; bases outside the gene matches: 5. This CDR3 is built from 17 residues. Per the germline V gene, CDR1 is LNHNV and CDR2 is YYDKDF (reference sequence).

About this clone itself: Within the sample, other DNA sequences also encode this same CDR3. This chain uses TRBV30 with TRBJ2-7; possible D gene TRBD2, 6 bases. The CDR3 extends over 12 amino acids. V shed 5 bases and J shed 0 bases, with 8 bases lying between them. Germline loops: CDR1 GTSNPN, CDR2 SVGIG (reference sequence). In nucleotides, the CDR3 is TGTGCCTGGGGGGGGAGCTCCTACGAGCAGTACTTC. This encodes CAWGGSSYEQYF.

V and J are TRBV30 and TRBJ1-6; D remains unclear. This CDR3 region has 12 residues. Germline loops: CDR1 GTSNPN, CDR2 SVGIG (reference sequence). V was cut by 4 bases and J by 7 bases, with 8 bases left in between. CDR3 nucleotide sequence: TGTGCCTGGAATCTTGTGAATTCACCCCTCCACTTT. It is translated as CAWNLVNSPLHF.

This chain uses TRBV28 with TRBJ1-5, with D hard to call. V lost 2 bases and J 2 bases, leaving 13 bases between the germline ends. There are 16 residues in the CDR3. CDR1 is MDHEN, CDR2 SYDVKM, per germline. DNA of the CDR3: TGTGCCAGCAGTTTACTTCCGGGAACTGGCAATCAGCCCCAGCATTTT. It specifies CASSLLPGTGNQPQHF.

This rearrangement joins TRBV19 to TRBJ1-2, with D possibly matching TRBD1 (5 bases). Trimming stripped 9 bases from V and 4 bases from J, with 15 bases between. Germline V gene sequence: CDR1 LNHDA, CDR2 SQIVND (reference sequence). There are 13 residues in the CDR3. The CDR3, as DNA: TGTGCCAGCCCTAGGCCAGGGCTCTATGGCTACACCTTC. This translates into CASPRPGLYGYTF.

The rearrangement uses TRBV19 and TRBJ2-3, with a possible D match to TRBD1 (5 bases). Germline CDR1 is LNHDA and CDR2 is SQIVND (reference sequence). The CDR3 runs to 14 residues. The V end lost 1 base, the J end lost 3 bases, and 8 bases lay between the germline ends. CDR3 sequence reads: CASSIGQGTDTQYF. CDR3 bases: TGTGCCAGTAGTATAGGGCAGGGTACAGATACGCAGTATTTT. The variable domain in full, with the rest retrieved from reference TRBV19 and TRBJ2-3, is DGGITQSPKYLFRKEGQNVTLSCEQNLNHDAMYWYRQDPGQGLRLIYYSQIVNDFQKGDIAEGYSVSREKKESFPLTVTSAQKNPTAFYLCASSIGQGTDTQYFGPGTRLTVL.